This T cell receptor beta chain came from a study of T cell changes during pregnancy in multiple sclerosis. The repertoire was sequenced with immunoSEQ multiplex PCR; TCRdb's copy has only in-frame clones and lacks some. Of roughly 27,000 clones listed, about 85% are singletons. V lost 6 bases and J lost 0, with 9 bases in between. From germline, CDR1 is MNHEY and CDR2 SVGAGI. The CDR3 contains 13 residues. The sequences come from CD8+ T cells from peripheral blood mononuclear cells, collected after pregnancy. This sequence joins TRBV6-5 and TRBJ2-7; D may be TRBD1 (5 bases). This clonotype was sampled from a female donor with multiple sclerosis, enrolled in a pregnancy study. The CDR3 DNA sequence: TGTGCCAGCAGGCAGGGAAGCTCCTACGAGCAGTACTTC. Its protein product is CASRQGSSYEQYF.